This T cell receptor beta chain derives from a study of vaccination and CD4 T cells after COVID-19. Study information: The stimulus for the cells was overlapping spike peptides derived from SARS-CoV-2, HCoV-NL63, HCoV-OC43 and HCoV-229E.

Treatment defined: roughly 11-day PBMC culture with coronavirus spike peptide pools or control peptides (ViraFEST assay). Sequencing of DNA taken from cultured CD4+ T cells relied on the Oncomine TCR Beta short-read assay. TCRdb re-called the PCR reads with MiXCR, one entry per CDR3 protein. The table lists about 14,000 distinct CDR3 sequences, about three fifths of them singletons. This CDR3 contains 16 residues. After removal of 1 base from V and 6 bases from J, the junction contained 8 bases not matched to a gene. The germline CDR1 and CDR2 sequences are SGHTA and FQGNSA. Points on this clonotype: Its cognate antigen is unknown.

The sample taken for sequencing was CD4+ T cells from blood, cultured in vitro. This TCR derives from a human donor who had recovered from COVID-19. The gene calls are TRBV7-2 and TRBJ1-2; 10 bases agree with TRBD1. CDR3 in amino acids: CASSLDVGQGRNGYTF. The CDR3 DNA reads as TGTGCCAGCAGCTTAGATGTGGGACAGGGGCGGAATGGCTACACCTTC.